Given below is one T cell receptor beta chain in context. Its antigen specificity is not known. No base quality information exists; no much larger clone differs at one position. TCR CDR3 regions were amplified from genomic DNA by multiplex PCR using the deep immunoSEQ assay. Extracted genomic DNA from each cell subset was distributed evenly across all wells of several immunoSEQ 96-well plates, and each plate was treated as a replicate. For sorted subsets, about 0.2 ug genomic DNA, equal to approximately 30,000 T cell genomes, was loaded into each replicate PCR. Purified libraries were measured with a Qubit 3.0 fluorometer, size-checked on a Bioanalyzer 2100, and measured again with the KAPA Library Quantification kit. Every immunoSEQ 96-well plate was sequenced on a dedicated single-read 150-cycle Illumina NextSeq 550 flow cell. Processing in the source paper ran as follows. Because only junctional sequences without quality scores were contained in the immunoSEQ output, filtering matching that applied to full-length reads could not be performed. To assign V/J genes and CDR3, sequences were annotated against IMGT germline references using PyIR, a Python wrapper for IgBLAST v1.9. Reads with weak V/J assignments (E-value above 1e-6), missing CDR3, stop codons, out-of-frame junctions, or ambiguous translated residues were removed. V3J clonotypes were defined by identical inferred V gene, J gene, and CDR3 amino acid sequence. To compute the percentage overlap between repertoires, the number of shared unique clonotypes was divided by the size of the smaller repertoire. Repertoire richness was assessed with RTK rarefaction, the Chao1 estimator, and Recon v2.1 estimates of unobserved clonotypes. Generation probabilities were computed with OLGA for all TCRbeta clonotypes obtained by the gDNA method from several donors. TCRdb limited this immuneACCESS table to in-frame rearrangements with V and J called. A share of clones is missing; checked studies link under half to unresolved V genes, and the rest is unexplained. V, J and clone size are those of that table, while D and trimming were read from the DNA. The sample data list about 1,900,000 clones, and about 95% of these were observed just once. Of the sample, roughly 1% falls within the top ten clones.

These data are taken from a study of shared clonotypes between healthy human individuals (dated by TCRdb to the early 2020s). Background for the entire study: The cohort included a few men and a couple of women between 18 and 49 years of age. Libraries were prepared and TCR repertoires were sequenced by different laboratories using diverse techniques, in order to increase sequencing depth and limit assay-specific biases. Each donor's leukapheresis produced roughly between roughly 0.9 and 8.9 billion PBMCs. The study deeply sequenced blood TCR repertoires of five healthy adults to estimate repertoire size and the extent of clonotype sharing between individuals. For each donor, CD4 naive and CD4 memory were each given three plates, CD8 naive was given two plates, and CD8 memory was given one plate. The paper's findings and limits, for the study overall: Rarefaction of sorted-subset datasets indicated incomplete sequencing despite the large sequencing depth. Compared with non-shared clonotypes, the clonotypes found in all four sorted-subset donors had higher generation probabilities. Pairwise subsampling led to the expectation that sequencing depth would affect the degree of clonotype sharing among donors. Estimated clonotype richness was generally larger for naive than for memory subsets. When several donors were compared, the shared fraction of clonotypes was around 5% for naive CD4, around 4% for naive CD8, 2% to 2.5% for memory CD4, and roughly 0.4% for memory CD8. Because the study included only a small number of donors, the genetic and exposure-history diversity represented was limited. Sampling was limited to blood, and TCR repertoires in tissue likely differ from TCR repertoires in blood.

The germline V gene yields SGHVS for CDR1 and FNYEAQ for CDR2. Spanning cysteine to phenylalanine, the CDR3 consists of 13 amino acids. Solely the CDR3 DNA is kept, with 39 bases framed from the first base. The germline ends are 11 bases apart after V is trimmed by 5 bases and J by 4 bases. CD8 naive samples were obtained by positive selection for CCR7 among CD45RO-negative cells, yielding a CD45RA+CCR7+ population from which TemRA cells were excluded. Donors were healthy HIV-negative adults with no recently reported acute infections or vaccinations. Only Caucasian adults living in Nashville, Tennessee, USA were represented among the donors. Blood was collected by leukapheresis, and PBMCs were isolated by Ficoll-Histopaque density gradient centrifugation and then cryopreserved in liquid nitrogen vapor phase. Analytical flow cytometry was used to check the purity and quantity of every magnetically sorted T cell population. From each sorted fraction, genomic DNA was isolated and quantified by UV absorbance on a Nanodrop 2000c.

Sequencing was done on a sample of naive CD8+ T cells sorted from blood. In light of the paper, this sample's cell subset or site label describes: CD45RA+CCR7+. The sequence is built from TRBV7-6 and TRBJ1-1; the D gene lacks a confident call. The sequence came from a man aged 18 to 29 in good health. The DNA reads as follows: TGTGCCAGCAGCCCCCCAGGAAGCACTGAAGCTTTCTTT. Its protein product is CASSPPGSTEAFF.